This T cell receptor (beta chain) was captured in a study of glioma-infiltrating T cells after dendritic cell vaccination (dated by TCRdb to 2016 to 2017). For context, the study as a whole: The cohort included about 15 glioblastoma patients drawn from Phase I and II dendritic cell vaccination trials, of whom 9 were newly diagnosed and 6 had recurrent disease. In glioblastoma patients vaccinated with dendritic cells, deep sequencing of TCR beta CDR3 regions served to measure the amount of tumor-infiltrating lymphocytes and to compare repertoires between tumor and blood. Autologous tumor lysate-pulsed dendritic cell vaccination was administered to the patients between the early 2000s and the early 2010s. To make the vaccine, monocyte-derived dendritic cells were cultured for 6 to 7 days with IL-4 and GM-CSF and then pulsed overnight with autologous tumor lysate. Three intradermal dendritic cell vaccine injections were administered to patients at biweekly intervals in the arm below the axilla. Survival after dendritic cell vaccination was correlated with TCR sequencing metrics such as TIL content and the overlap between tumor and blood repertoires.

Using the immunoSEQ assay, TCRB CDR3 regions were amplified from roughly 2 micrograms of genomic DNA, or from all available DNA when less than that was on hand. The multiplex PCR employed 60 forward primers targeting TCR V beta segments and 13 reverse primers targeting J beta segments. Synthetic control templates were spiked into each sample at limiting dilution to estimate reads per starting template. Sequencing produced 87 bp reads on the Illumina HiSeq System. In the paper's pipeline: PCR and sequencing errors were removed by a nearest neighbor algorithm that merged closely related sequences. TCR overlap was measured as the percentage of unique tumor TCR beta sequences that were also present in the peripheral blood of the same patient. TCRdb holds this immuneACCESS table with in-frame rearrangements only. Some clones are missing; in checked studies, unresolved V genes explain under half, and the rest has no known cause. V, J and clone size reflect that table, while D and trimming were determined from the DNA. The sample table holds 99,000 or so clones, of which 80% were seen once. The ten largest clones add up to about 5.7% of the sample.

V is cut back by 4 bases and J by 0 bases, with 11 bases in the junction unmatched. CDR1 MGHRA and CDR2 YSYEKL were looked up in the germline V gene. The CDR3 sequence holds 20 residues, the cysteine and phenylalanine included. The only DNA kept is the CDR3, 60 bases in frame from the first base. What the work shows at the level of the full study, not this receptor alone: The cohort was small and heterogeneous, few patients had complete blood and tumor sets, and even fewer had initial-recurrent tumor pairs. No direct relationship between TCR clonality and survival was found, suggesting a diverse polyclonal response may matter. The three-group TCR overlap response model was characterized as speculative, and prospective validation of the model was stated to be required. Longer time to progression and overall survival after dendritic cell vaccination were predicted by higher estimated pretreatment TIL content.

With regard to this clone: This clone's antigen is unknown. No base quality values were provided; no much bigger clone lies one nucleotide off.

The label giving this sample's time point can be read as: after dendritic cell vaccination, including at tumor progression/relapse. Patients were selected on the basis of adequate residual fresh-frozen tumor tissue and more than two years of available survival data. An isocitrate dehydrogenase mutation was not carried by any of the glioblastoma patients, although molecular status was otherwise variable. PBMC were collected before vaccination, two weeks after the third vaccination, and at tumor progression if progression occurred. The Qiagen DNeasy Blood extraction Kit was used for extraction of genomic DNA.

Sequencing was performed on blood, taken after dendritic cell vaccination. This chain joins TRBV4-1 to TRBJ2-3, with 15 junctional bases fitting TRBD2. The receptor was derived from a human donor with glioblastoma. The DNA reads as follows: TGCGCCAGCAGCCCCTCACCGGGACTAGCGGGGGGATCTAGCACAGATACGCAGTATTTT. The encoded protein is CASSPSPGLAGGSSTDTQYF.